Listed below are T cell receptor beta chains from one sample, sequenced in a study of T-cell reconstitution after alpha-beta-depleted transplantation in children. MiXCR, run by TCRdb on the PCR reads, gives a single entry per CDR3 protein. The repertoire holds under 850,000 distinct CDR3 sequences, roughly 13% seen once, with 0.79% in the top ten. The sequencing here drew on PBMCs, taken before TCRalphabeta/CD19-depleted stem cell transplant. The receptors shown here come from a girl aged 2 to 10 with congenital amegakaryocytic thrombocytopenia, due to receive a stem cell transplant. The CDR3 runs from the conserved cysteine through the conserved F or W. The D gene is left open where the match is weak.

d_gene	v_gene	j_gene	CDR3aa
.	TRBV15	TRBJ2-4	CATSRVTLGSQYF
.	TRBV20-1	TRBJ2-3	CSAPDSVTSRDTQYF
.	TRBV4-1	TRBJ1-3	CASSLIGTGPYSGNTIYF
TRBD2	TRBV20-1	TRBJ2-1	CSASSAGLAGSEQFF
.	TRBV7-9	TRBJ2-2	CASSPMGAGMPGELFF
.	TRBV5-1	TRBJ2-1	CASSFAPRPDYEQFF
TRBD2	TRBV5-1	TRBJ2-3	CASSPFTSGGTDTQYF
.	TRBV12-3/TRBV12-4	TRBJ2-1	CASSSPMEQFF
TRBD2	TRBV5-1	TRBJ2-7	CASSPSTSWEQYF
TRBD1	TRBV20-1	TRBJ2-3	CSAAPGTGSRDTQYF
.	TRBV20-1	TRBJ2-5	CSAGIQETQYF
.	TRBV7-9	TRBJ2-1	CASVSLGSGQVNEQFF